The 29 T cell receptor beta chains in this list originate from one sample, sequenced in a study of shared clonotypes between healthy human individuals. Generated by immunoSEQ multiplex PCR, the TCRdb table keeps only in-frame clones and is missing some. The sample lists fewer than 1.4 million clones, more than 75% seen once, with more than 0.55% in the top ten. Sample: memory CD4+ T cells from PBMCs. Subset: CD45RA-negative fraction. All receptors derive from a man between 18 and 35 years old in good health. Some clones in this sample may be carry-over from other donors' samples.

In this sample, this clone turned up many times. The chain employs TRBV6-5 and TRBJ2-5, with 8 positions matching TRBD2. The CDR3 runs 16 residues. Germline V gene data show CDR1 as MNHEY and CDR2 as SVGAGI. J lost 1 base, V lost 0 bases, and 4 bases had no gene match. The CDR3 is CASSYSITSGQETQYF. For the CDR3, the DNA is TGTGCCAGCAGTTACTCTATAACTAGCGGCCAAGAGACCCAGTACTTC.

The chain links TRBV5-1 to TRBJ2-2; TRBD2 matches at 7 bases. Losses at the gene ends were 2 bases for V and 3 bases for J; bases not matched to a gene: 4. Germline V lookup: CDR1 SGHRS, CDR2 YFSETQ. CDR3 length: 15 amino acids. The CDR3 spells CASSFNAGDTGELFF. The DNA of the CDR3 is TGCGCCAGCAGCTTTAACGCGGGAGACACCGGGGAGCTGTTTTTT.

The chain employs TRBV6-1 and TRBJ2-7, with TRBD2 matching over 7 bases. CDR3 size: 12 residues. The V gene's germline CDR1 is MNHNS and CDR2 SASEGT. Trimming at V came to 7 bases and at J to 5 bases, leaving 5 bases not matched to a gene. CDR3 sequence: CASKGRAHEQYF. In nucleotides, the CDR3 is TGTGCCAGCAAGGGGAGGGCGCACGAGCAGTACTTC.

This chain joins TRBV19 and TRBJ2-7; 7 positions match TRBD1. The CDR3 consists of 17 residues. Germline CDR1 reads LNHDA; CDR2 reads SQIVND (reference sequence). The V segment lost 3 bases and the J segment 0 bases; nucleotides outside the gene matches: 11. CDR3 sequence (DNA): TGTGCCAGTAGTATCGGCCCGAGGGGGCCAAGCTCCTACGAGCAGTACTTC. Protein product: CASSIGPRGPSSYEQYF.

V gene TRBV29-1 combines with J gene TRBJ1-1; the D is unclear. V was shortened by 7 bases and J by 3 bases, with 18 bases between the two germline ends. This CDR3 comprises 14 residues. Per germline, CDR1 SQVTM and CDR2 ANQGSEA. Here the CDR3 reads CSAYGVLVDTEAFF. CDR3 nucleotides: TGCAGCGCCTATGGGGTACTGGTGGACACTGAAGCTTTCTTT.

In DNA, the CDR3 is TGTGCCAGCTCACCACGGGGACAGGGGTTCACCGGGGAGCTGTTTTTT. It codes for CASSPRGQGFTGELFF. The V and J genes are TRBV18 and TRBJ2-2; 10 bases agree with TRBD1. Germline CDR1 and CDR2: KGHSH and LQKENI. V lost 1 base to trimming and J lost 4 bases; unmatched junction nucleotides: 3. The CDR3 has 16 residues.

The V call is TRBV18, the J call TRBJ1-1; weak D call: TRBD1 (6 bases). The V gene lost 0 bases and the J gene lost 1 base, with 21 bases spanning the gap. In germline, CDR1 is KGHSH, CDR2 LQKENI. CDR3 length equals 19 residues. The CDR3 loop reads CASSPPNPLSRGRNTEAFF. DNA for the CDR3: TGTGCCAGCTCACCACCTAATCCCCTCTCGAGGGGGAGGAACACTGAAGCTTTCTTT.

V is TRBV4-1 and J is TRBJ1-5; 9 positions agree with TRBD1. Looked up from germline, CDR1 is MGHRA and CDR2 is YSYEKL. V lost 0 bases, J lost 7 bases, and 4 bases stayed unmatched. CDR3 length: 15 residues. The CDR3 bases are TGCGCCAGCAGCCAAGAAAACAGGGGGCACCAGCCCCAGCATTTT. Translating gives CASSQENRGHQPQHF.

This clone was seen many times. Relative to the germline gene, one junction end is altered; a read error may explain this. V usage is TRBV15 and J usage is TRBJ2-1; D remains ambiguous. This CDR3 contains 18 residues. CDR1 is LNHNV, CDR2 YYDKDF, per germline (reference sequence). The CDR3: CATSRDSSRVLPYDEQFF. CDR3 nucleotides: TGTGCCACCAGCAGAGATTCGTCCCGAGTTCTTCCCTACGATGAGCAGTTCTTC. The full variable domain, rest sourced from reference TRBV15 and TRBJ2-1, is DAMVIQNPRYQVTQFGKPVTLSCSQTLNHNVMYWYQQKSSQAPKLLFHYYDKDFNNEADTPDNFQSRRPNTSFCFLDIRSPGLGDTAMYLCATSRDSSRVLPYDEQFFGPGTRLTVL.

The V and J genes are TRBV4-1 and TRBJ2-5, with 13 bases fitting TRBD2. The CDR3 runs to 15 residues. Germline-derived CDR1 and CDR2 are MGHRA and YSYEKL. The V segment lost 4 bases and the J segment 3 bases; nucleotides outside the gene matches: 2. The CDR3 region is CASSRGLAGEETQYF. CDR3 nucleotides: TGCGCCAGCAGCCGCGGACTAGCGGGAGAAGAGACCCAGTACTTC.

CDR3 sequence (DNA): TGTGCTACAAACAGGGCTCACGAGCAGTACTTC. It specifies CATNRAHEQYF. The rearrangement uses TRBV30 and TRBJ2-7; D perhaps matches TRBD1 (6 bases). The V gene's germline CDR1 is GTSNPN and CDR2 SVGIG (reference sequence). The CDR3 length is 11 residues.

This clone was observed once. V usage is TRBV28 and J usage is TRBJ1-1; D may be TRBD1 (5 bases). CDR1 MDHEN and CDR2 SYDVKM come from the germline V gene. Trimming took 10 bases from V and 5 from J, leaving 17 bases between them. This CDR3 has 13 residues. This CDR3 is CANQKGPGTEAFF. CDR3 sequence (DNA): TGTGCCAACCAAAAGGGACCGGGTACTGAAGCTTTCTTT.

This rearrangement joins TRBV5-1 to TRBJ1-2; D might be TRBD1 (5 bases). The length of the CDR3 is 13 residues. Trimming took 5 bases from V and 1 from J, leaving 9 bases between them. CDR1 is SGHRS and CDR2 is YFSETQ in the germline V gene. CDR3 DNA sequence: TGCGCCAGCAGGCCTGACAGTAACTATGGCTACACCTTC. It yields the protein CASRPDSNYGYTF.

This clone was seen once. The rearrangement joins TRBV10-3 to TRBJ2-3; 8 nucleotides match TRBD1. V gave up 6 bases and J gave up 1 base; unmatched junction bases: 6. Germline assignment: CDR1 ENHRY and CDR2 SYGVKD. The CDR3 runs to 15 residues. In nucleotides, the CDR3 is TGTGCCATCAGGAGGGACAGGAGCGGCACAGATACGCAGTATTTT. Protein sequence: CAIRRDRSGTDTQYF.

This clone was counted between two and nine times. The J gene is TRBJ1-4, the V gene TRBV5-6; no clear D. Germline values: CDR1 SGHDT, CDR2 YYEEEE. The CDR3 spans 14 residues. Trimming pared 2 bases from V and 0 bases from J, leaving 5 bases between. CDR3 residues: CASSFSPTNEKLFF. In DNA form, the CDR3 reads TGTGCCAGCAGCTTTAGCCCAACTAATGAAAAACTGTTTTTT.

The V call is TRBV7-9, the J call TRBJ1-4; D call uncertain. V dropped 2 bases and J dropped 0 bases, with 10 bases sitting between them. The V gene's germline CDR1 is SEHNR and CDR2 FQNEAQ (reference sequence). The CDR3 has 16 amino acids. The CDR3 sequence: CASSLLTPATNEKLFF. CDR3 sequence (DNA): TGTGCCAGCAGCTTACTCACGCCTGCAACTAATGAAAAACTGTTTTTT.

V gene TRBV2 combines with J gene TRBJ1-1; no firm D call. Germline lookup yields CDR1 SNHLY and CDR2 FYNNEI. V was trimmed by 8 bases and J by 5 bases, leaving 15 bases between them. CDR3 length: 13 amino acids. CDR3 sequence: CASGRQLLTEAFF. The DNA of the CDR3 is TGTGCCAGCGGACGTCAGTTGCTAACTGAAGCTTTCTTT.

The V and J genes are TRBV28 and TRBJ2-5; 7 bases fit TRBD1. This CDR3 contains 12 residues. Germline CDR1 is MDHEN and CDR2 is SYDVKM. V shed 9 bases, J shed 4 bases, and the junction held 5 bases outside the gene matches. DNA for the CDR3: TGTGCCAGGATGACAGGGATAGAGACCCAGTACTTC. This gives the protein CARMTGIETQYF. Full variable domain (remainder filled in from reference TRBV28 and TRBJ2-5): DVKVTQSSRYLVKRTGEKVFLECVQDMDHENMFWYRQDPGLGLRLIYFSYDVKMKEKGDIPEGYSVSREKKERFSLILESASTNQTSMYLCARMTGIETQYFGPGTRLLVL.

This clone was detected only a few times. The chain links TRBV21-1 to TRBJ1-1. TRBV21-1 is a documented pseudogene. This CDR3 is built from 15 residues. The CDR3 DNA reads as TGTGCCAGCAGCACCATAAGGAGAGGGAGCGCTGAAGCTTTCTTT. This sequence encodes CASSTIRRGSAEAFF.

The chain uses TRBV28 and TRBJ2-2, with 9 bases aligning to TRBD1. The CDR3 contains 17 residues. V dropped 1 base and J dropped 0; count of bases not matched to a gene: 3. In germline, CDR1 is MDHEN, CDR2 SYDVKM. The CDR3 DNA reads TGTGCCAGCAGTTTATTGGGACAGGGACCGAACACCGGGGAGCTGTTTTTT. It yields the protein CASSLLGQGPNTGELFF.

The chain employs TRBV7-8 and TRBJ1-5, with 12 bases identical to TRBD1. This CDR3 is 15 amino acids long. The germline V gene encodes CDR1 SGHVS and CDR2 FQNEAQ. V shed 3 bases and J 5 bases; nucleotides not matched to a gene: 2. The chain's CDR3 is CASSFGTGGYQPQHF. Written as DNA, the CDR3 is TGTGCCAGCAGCTTTGGGACAGGGGGCTATCAGCCCCAGCATTTT.

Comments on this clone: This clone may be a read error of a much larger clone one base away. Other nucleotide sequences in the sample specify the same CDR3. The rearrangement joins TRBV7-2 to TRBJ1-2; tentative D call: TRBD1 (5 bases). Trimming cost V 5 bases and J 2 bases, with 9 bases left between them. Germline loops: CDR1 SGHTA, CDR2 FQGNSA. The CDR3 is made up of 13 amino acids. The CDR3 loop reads CASSPDRNYGYTF. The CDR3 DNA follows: TGTGCCAGCAGCCCTGACAGAAACTATGGCTACACCTTC.

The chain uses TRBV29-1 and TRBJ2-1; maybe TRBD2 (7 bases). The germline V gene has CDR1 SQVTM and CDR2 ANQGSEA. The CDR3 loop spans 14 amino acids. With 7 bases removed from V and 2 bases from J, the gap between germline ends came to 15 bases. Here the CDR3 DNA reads TGCAGCGGGCGAGGGGGGGGAACCTACAATGAGCAGTTCTTC. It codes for CSGRGGGTYNEQFF.

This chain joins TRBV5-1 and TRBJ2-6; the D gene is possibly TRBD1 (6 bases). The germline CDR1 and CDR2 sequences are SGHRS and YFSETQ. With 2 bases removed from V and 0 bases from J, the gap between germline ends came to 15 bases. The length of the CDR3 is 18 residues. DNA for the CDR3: TGCGCCAGCAGCTTTAATTCAGGACAGAACTCTGGGGCCAACGTCCTGACTTTC. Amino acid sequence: CASSFNSGQNSGANVLTF. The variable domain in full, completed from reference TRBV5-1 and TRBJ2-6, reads KAGVTQTPRYLIKTRGQQVTLSCSPISGHRSVSWYQQTPGQGLQFLFEYFSETQRNKGNFPGRFSGRQFSNSRSEMNVSTLELGDSALYLCASSFNSGQNSGANVLTFGAGSRLTVL.

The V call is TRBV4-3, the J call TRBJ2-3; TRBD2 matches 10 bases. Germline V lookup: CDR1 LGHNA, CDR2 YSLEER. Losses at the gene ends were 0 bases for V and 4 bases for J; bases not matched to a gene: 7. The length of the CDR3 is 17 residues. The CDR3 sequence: CASSQEGLAGAPDTQYF. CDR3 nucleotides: TGCGCCAGCAGCCAAGAAGGGCTAGCGGGAGCCCCAGATACGCAGTATTTT.

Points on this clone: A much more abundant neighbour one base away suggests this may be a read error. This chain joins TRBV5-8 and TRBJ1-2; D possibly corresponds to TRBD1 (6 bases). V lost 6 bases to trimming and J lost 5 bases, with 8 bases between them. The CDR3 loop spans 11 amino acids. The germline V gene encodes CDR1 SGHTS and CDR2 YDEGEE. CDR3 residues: CASTTGYGYTF. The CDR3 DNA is TGTGCCAGCACCACAGGGTATGGCTACACCTTC. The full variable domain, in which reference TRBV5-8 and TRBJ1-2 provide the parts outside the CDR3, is EAGVTQSPTHLIKTRGQQATLRCSPISGHTSVYWYQQALGLGLQFLLWYDEGEERNRGNFPPRFSGRQFPNYSSELNVNALELEDSALYLCASTTGYGYTFGSGTRLTVV.

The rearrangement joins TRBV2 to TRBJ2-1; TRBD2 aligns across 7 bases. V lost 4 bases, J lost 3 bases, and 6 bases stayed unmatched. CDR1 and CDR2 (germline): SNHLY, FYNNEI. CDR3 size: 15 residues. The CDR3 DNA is TGTGCCAGCAGTGGTCGGGGGGAATTCTACAATGAGCAGTTCTTC. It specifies CASSGRGEFYNEQFF.

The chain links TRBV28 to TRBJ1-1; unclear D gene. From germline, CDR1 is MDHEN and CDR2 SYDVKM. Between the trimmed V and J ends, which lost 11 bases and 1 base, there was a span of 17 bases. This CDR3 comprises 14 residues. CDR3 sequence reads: CASHGEGRNTEAFF. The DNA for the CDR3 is TGTGCCTCCCACGGGGAGGGAAGGAACACTGAAGCTTTCTTT.

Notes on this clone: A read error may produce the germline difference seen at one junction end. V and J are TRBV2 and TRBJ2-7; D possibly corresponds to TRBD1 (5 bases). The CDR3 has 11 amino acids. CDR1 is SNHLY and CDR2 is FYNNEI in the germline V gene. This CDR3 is CATSEYREQYF. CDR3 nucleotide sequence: TGTGCCACCAGTGAATACAGGGAGCAGTACTTC.